Presented here are 32 T cell receptor beta chains from one specimen sequenced in a study of T cell repertoires in cytomegalovirus infection. Antigens of these TCRs are unknown. TCRdb reprocessed the reads via MiXCR and lists one record per CDR3 protein. The table lists a few hundred thousand distinct CDR3 sequences, over 35% of them singletons. Material: cultured PBMCs, obtained from culture after CMV antigen stimulation. The source of these receptors is a human donor in good health (CMV status not recorded). Some clones in this sample may be carry-over from other donors' samples.

The chain recombines TRBV6-5 with TRBJ2-7; D is possibly TRBD2 (5 bases). Per the germline V gene, CDR1 is MNHEY and CDR2 is SVGAGI. Trimming took off 0 bases at V and 5 bases at J, with 14 bases between the two ends. This CDR3 contains 15 residues. CDR3 protein: CASSYSLRGIHEQYF. As DNA, the CDR3 is TGTGCCAGCAGTTACTCGTTACGGGGAATCCACGAGCAGTACTTC.

This clonotype was detected a few times. The rearrangement links TRBV7-8 to TRBJ2-7, with unresolved D. CDR1 SGHVS and CDR2 FQNEAQ come from the germline V gene. V was trimmed by 4 bases and J by 4 bases, leaving 11 bases between them. The CDR3 sequence is 13 residues long. CDR3 region: CASSSRLIYEQYF. The CDR3 region has the DNA TGTGCCAGCAGCTCACGGCTTATTTACGAGCAGTACTTC.

The sample holds many counts of this clonotype. This rearrangement joins TRBV7-2 to TRBJ1-2, with D possibly TRBD1 on 5 matching bases. Per germline, CDR1 SGHTA and CDR2 FQGNSA. Trimming cost V 2 bases and J 6 bases, with 13 bases left between them. This CDR3 is 14 amino acids long. CDR3 region: CASSLSQGYNGYTF. The DNA of the CDR3 is TGTGCCAGCAGCTTATCCCAGGGCTACAATGGCTACACCTTC.

As DNA, the CDR3 is TGTGCCAGCAGCAAGGGGACTAGGACCGAGCAGTACTTC. It is translated as CASSKGTRTEQYF. The V gene is TRBV7-2, the J gene TRBJ2-7, with TRBD2 matching over 8 bases. The CDR3 sequence is 13 residues long. CDR1 SGHTA and CDR2 FQGNSA come from the germline V gene. V lost 5 bases, J lost 6 bases, and 6 bases stayed unmatched.

This clonotype has only a few counts. The CDR3 sequence: CASRPPGGVGSGANVLTF. CDR3 nucleotide sequence: TGTGCCAGCAGACCTCCCGGCGGGGTAGGCTCTGGGGCCAACGTCCTGACTTTC. V usage is TRBV28 and J usage is TRBJ2-6, with D maybe TRBD2 (6 bases). Germline CDR1 reads MDHEN; CDR2 reads SYDVKM. This CDR3 region has 18 residues. V was trimmed by 6 bases and J by 0 bases, leaving 18 bases between them.

The chain carries TRBV27 and TRBJ1-4, with 9 bases identical to TRBD1. The CDR3 totals 19 residues. J lost 8 bases, V lost 7 bases, and 23 bases had no gene match. CDR1 MNHEY and CDR2 SMNVEV come from the germline V gene (reference sequence). In DNA form, the CDR3 reads TGTGCCAGCACCGCCGAGGGACAGGGATGGTTCACGGCAAGGGAAAAACTGTTTTTT. As protein: CASTAEGQGWFTAREKLFF.

The rearrangement uses TRBV7-2 and TRBJ2-3, with 10 nucleotides matching TRBD2. The length of the CDR3 is 16 residues. Germline V gives CDR1 SGHTA, CDR2 FQGNSA. Trimming at V came to 3 bases and at J to 1 base, leaving 4 bases not matched to a gene. The CDR3, as DNA: TGTGCCAGCAGCTTGATTGGGACTAGCGGCACAGATACGCAGTATTTT. It translates to CASSLIGTSGTDTQYF.

This chain links TRBV10-3 with TRBJ2-1; D uncertain. Trimming removed 0 bases from V and 0 bases from J, with 6 bases in between. The germline CDR1 and CDR2 sequences are ENHRY and SYGVKD. There are 15 residues in the CDR3. CDR3 region: CAISESESSYNEQFF. The CDR3 DNA sequence: TGTGCCATCAGTGAGTCTGAAAGCTCCTACAATGAGCAGTTCTTC.

The chain couples TRBV6-2 or TRBV6-3 to TRBJ1-6; TRBD1 agrees at 7 bases. With V trimmed by 6 bases and J by 10 bases, 12 bases remained unmatched. The germline V gene encodes CDR1 MNHEY and CDR2 SVGEGT. The CDR3 is 15 amino acids. The CDR3 DNA reads as TGTGCCAGCAGACGAACCGGGACAGTCGGGTCACCCCTCCACTTT. It specifies CASRRTGTVGSPLHF.

V gene TRBV5-1 combines with J gene TRBJ2-7; a weak D match, TRBD2 (6 bases). Trimming took 3 bases from V and 5 from J, leaving 15 bases between them. The CDR3 loop spans 14 amino acids. Germline V CDR1 and CDR2: SGHRS, YFSETQ. The CDR3, as DNA: TGCGCCAGCAGCTCCTCTAGCGCTGGGGACGAGCAGTACTTC. It translates to CASSSSSAGDEQYF. Using reference TRBV5-1 and TRBJ2-7 for the parts outside the CDR3, the full variable domain is KAGVTQTPRYLIKTRGQQVTLSCSPISGHRSVSWYQQTPGQGLQFLFEYFSETQRNKGNFPGRFSGRQFSNSRSEMNVSTLELGDSALYLCASSSSSAGDEQYFGPGTRLTVT.

V gene TRBV20-1 combines with J gene TRBJ2-3; D is uncertain. From germline, CDR1 is DFQATT and CDR2 SNEGSKA (reference sequence). The CDR3 sequence is 13 residues long. Deletions cut 3 bases from V and 6 bases from J, with 13 bases between. The CDR3 region is CSARTPPGDTQYF. The DNA for the CDR3 is TGCAGTGCTAGGACTCCCCCCGGGGATACGCAGTATTTT.

J is TRBJ1-1 and V is TRBV6-1; TRBD1 matches at 9 bases. This CDR3 contains 17 residues. The V gene's germline CDR1 is MNHNS and CDR2 SASEGT. J gave up 0 bases and V 8 bases, and 13 bases lay outside the gene matches. CDR3 sequence reads: CASPEGTGSRLNTEAFF. In DNA form, the CDR3 reads TGTGCCAGCCCCGAGGGGACAGGGAGCCGCTTGAACACTGAAGCTTTCTTT.

The sample holds one count of this clonotype. The V call is TRBV25-1, the J call TRBJ2-3, with TRBD1 identical over 8 bases. The CDR3 is made up of 15 amino acids. The V gene's germline CDR1 is MGHDK and CDR2 SYGVNS. V lost 5 bases and J lost 5; bases outside the gene matches: 9. The chain's CDR3 is CASSPRAGGRDTQYF. In nucleotides, the CDR3 is TGTGCCAGCAGTCCTAGGGCAGGGGGCAGAGATACGCAGTATTTT.

The chain recombines TRBV7-2 with TRBJ2-1; D might be TRBD2 (6 bases). The CDR3 extends over 19 amino acids. Germline V gene data show CDR1 as SGHTA and CDR2 as FQGNSA. V lost 1 base and J 2 bases, leaving 21 bases between the germline ends. CDR3 bases: TGTGCCAGCAGCTTAGTAGGAGGGGAGCCGGGACTCCCCTACAATGAGCAGTTCTTC. Its translation is CASSLVGGEPGLPYNEQFF.

V gene TRBV10-3 combines with J gene TRBJ2-3, with a weak D call TRBD2 (6 bases). Germline-derived CDR1 and CDR2 are ENHRY and SYGVKD. The CDR3 is 15 residues long. Trimming shortened V by 3 bases and J by 4 bases, and 14 bases separated the two germline ends. CDR3 sequence (DNA): TGTGCCATCAGTGATCCTGACTCGGGAGCAGATACGCAGTATTTT. This encodes CAISDPDSGADTQYF.

The chain's CDR3 is CAGGAGGDYNEQFF. The DNA of the CDR3 is TGTGCCGGCGGAGCGGGAGGGGACTACAATGAGCAGTTCTTC. The chain carries TRBV5-4 and TRBJ2-1, with 10 positions matching TRBD2. Per germline, CDR1 SGHNT and CDR2 YYREEE (reference sequence). The length of the CDR3 is 14 residues. After removal of 10 bases from V and 3 bases from J, the junction contained 7 bases not matched to a gene.

In its sample, this clonotype was seen once. The chain uses TRBV6-1 and TRBJ1-2; no firm D call. V gave up 7 bases and J gave up 3 bases, with 15 bases separating them. CDR3 length: 14 amino acids. Germline loops: CDR1 MNHNS, CDR2 SASEGT. This chain's CDR3 is CASKETTDYYGYTF. CDR3 bases: TGTGCCAGCAAGGAAACCACAGATTACTATGGCTACACCTTC.

This chain joins TRBV18 and TRBJ2-2, with D possibly being TRBD2 (6 bases). The CDR3 loop spans 14 amino acids. Germline V gene lookup returns CDR1 KGHSH and CDR2 LQKENI. V was cut by 8 bases and J by 5 bases, with 15 bases left in between. Here the CDR3 reads CASARDSRTGELFF. The CDR3 DNA reads as TGTGCCAGCGCCCGGGACTCCAGGACCGGGGAGCTGTTTTTT.

This clonotype came up a few times. The genes are TRBV7-6 and TRBJ1-3; weak D call: TRBD1 (6 bases). V lost 6 bases, J lost 0 bases, and 15 bases lay in between. The CDR3 runs 16 residues. Per the germline V gene, CDR1 is SGHVS and CDR2 is FNYEAQ. Here the CDR3 DNA reads TGTGCCAGCAGTCTCACAGGGTTATTCTCTGGAAACACCATATATTTT. Its protein product is CASSLTGLFSGNTIYF.

The V call is TRBV20-1, the J call TRBJ1-5, with 9 bases aligning to TRBD1. V gave up 6 bases and J gave up 4 bases; unmatched junction bases: 4. The CDR3 runs to 13 residues. Germline lookup yields CDR1 DFQATT and CDR2 SNEGSKA (reference sequence). The CDR3, as DNA: TGCAGTGCGTACGGGACAGGGAATCAGCCCCAGCATTTT. Protein product: CSAYGTGNQPQHF.

This clonotype was observed a few times. This CDR3 reads CASSYGSRDTQYF. For the CDR3, the DNA is TGTGCCAGCAGTTACGGGTCCAGGGATACGCAGTATTTT. This chain links TRBV27 with TRBJ2-3; D remains unclear. The ends were cut back, 4 bases at V and 6 bases at J, with 11 bases in the middle. Germline-derived CDR1 and CDR2 are MNHEY and SMNVEV (reference sequence). The CDR3 spans 13 residues.

The chain combines TRBV7-2 with TRBJ2-1; D might be TRBD1 or TRBD2, each matching 6 bases. Trimming took off 1 base at V and 4 bases at J, with 14 bases between the two ends. The CDR3 has 16 residues. CDR1 and CDR2 from the germline V gene are SGHTA and FQGNSA. In DNA, the CDR3 is TGTGCCAGCAGCTTAGTGTTCGGGGGCCCATACAATGAGCAGTTCTTC. Its translation: CASSLVFGGPYNEQFF. Combining the CDR3 with reference TRBV7-2 and TRBJ2-1 gives the whole variable domain GAGVSQSPSNKVTEKGKDVELRCDPISGHTALYWYRQSLGQGLEFLIYFQGNSAPDKSGLPSDRFSAERTGGSVSTLTIQRTQQEDSAVYLCASSLVFGGPYNEQFFGPGTRLTVL.

The V call is TRBV12-5, the J call TRBJ1-2; D unresolved. Germline V gene data show CDR1 as LGHNT and CDR2 as FRNRAP. V was cut by 6 bases and J by 3 bases, with 14 bases left in between. The CDR3 loop spans 14 amino acids. The CDR3 sequence is CASGPGGMDYGYTF. The CDR3 nucleotides read TGTGCTAGTGGCCCGGGAGGAATGGACTATGGCTACACCTTC.

In its sample, this clonotype was seen a few times. This chain joins TRBV28 and TRBJ1-1; 8 bases are shared with TRBD1. This CDR3 region has 17 residues. Germline V gene sequence: CDR1 MDHEN, CDR2 SYDVKM. V was clipped by 4 bases and J by 0 bases; unmatched bases: 10. The CDR3 nucleotides are TGTGCCAGCAGTTCCTCGGACAGGGTCTTGATGAACACTGAAGCTTTCTTT. This codes for CASSSSDRVLMNTEAFF.

The gene calls are TRBV10-3 and TRBJ1-2; 7 bases fit TRBD1. The CDR3 has 13 residues. Germline loops: CDR1 ENHRY, CDR2 SYGVKD. The ends lost 11 bases at V and 0 bases at J; junction bases unmatched: 6. CDR3 nucleotides: TGTGCCCCCCGGGGACAGACTAACTATGGCTACACCTTC. Translated: CAPRGQTNYGYTF.

The table lists this clonotype with a few counts. The chain recombines TRBV19 with TRBJ2-1, with 7 nucleotides matching TRBD2. CDR3 length equals 12 residues. Germline-derived CDR1 and CDR2 are LNHDA and SQIVND (reference sequence). V lost 7 bases, J lost 10 bases, and 7 bases stayed unmatched. The CDR3 spells CASMAGVGEQFF. As DNA, the CDR3 is TGTGCCAGTATGGCGGGAGTTGGGGAGCAGTTCTTC.

This chain uses TRBV29-1 with TRBJ2-7; 8 bases agree with TRBD2. The CDR3 totals 15 residues. Germline trimming cut 2 bases from V and 2 bases from J; bases unmatched to any gene: 8. CDR1 and CDR2 (germline): SQVTM, ANQGSEA. CDR3 sequence: CSVETLTSGAYEQYF. CDR3 sequence (DNA): TGCAGCGTTGAAACTCTCACTAGCGGAGCCTACGAGCAGTACTTC.

This clonotype was seen at least ten times. The chain is built from TRBV7-2 and TRBJ1-3; D gene ambiguous. This CDR3 region has 13 residues. Germline CDR1 SGHTA, CDR2 FQGNSA. Trimming removed 1 base at V and 9 bases at J, with 10 bases between. The CDR3 region has the DNA TGTGCCAGCAGCTTAGGCGCCTCGGTCACCATATATTTT. Protein product: CASSLGASVTIYF.

The rearrangement uses TRBV6-2 or TRBV6-3 and TRBJ2-1; D is perhaps TRBD1 (6 bases). Trimming shortened V by 0 bases and J by 6 bases, and 15 bases separated the two germline ends. There are 16 residues in the CDR3. CDR1 and CDR2 (germline): MNHEY, SVGEGT. The DNA of the CDR3 is TGTGCCAGCAGTTACTCGTTAATCAAACAGGGCAATGAGCAGTTCTTC. Protein sequence: CASSYSLIKQGNEQFF.

The gene calls are TRBV6-5 and TRBJ1-5, with unresolved D. Germline assignment: CDR1 MNHEY and CDR2 SVGAGI. Between the trimmed V and J ends, which lost 6 bases and 1 base, there was a span of 7 bases. The CDR3 loop spans 13 amino acids. The CDR3 DNA reads as TGTGCCAGCAGACGGAAGAGCAATCAGCCCCAGCATTTT. This translates into CASRRKSNQPQHF.

This clonotype has at least ten counts. The gene calls are TRBV7-2 and TRBJ2-7, with TRBD1 matching 9 bases. The germline CDR1 and CDR2 sequences are SGHTA and FQGNSA. This CDR3 is built from 16 residues. J lost 4 bases, V lost 1 base, and 8 bases had no gene match. The CDR3 DNA follows: TGTGCCAGCAGCTTAGGATCCCCGGGACAGGGATACGAGCAGTACTTC. It is translated as CASSLGSPGQGYEQYF.

The rearrangement links TRBV6-1 to TRBJ1-3; 7 nucleotides line up with TRBD1. Per germline, CDR1 MNHNS and CDR2 SASEGT. CDR3 length equals 14 residues. V dropped 7 bases and J dropped 2; count of bases not matched to a gene: 5. CDR3 region: CASNLRGTGNTIYF. CDR3 nucleotide sequence: TGTGCCAGCAATCTCAGGGGGACTGGAAACACCATATATTTT.